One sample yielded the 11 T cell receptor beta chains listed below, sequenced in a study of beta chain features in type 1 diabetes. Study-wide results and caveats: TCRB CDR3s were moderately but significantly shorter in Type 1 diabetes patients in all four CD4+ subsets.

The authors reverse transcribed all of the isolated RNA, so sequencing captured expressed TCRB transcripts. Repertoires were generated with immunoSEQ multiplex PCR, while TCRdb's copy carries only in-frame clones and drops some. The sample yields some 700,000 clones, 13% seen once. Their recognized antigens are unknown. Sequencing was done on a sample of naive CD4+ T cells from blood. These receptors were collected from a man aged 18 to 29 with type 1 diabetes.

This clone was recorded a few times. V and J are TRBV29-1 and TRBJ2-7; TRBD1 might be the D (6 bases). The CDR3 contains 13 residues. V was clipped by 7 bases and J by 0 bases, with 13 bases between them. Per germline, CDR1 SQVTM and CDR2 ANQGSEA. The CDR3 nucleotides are TGCAGCGCCGGGACAACGGGCTCCTACGAGCAGTACTTC. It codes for CSAGTTGSYEQYF.

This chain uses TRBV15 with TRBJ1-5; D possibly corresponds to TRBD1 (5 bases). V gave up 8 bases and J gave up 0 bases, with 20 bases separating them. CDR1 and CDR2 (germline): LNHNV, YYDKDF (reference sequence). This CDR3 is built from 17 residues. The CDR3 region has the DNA TGTGCCACCGCGAGCAGGGTTGGCGATTATAGCAATCAGCCCCAGCATTTT. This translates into CATASRVGDYSNQPQHF.

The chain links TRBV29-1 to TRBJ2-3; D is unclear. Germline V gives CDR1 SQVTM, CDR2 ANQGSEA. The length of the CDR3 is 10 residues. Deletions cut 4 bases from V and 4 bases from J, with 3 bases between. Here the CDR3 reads CSVAADTQYF. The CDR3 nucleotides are TGCAGCGTTGCGGCAGATACGCAGTATTTT.

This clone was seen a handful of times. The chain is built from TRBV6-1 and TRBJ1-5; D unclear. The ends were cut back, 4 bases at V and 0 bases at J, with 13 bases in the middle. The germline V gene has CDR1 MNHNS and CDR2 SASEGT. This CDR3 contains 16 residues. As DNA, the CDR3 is TGTGCCAGCAGTGCCCTGGTGGGGTATAGCAATCAGCCCCAGCATTTT. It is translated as CASSALVGYSNQPQHF.

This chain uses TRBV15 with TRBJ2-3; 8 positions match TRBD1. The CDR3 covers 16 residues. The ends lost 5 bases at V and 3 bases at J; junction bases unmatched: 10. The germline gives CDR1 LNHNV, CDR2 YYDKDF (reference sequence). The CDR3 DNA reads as TGTGCCACCAGCGGCCGGACAGGGCAGGTTACAGATACGCAGTATTTT. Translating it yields CATSGRTGQVTDTQYF.

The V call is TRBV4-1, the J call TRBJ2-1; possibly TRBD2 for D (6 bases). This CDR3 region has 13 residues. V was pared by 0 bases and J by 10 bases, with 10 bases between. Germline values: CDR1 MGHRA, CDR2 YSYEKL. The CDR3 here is CASSQDRRGEQFF. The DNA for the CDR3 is TGCGCCAGCAGCCAAGATCGGAGGGGCGAGCAGTTCTTC.

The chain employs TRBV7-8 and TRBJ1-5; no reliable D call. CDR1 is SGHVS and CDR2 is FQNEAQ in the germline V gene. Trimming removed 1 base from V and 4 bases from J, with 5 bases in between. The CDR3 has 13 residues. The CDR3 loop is CASSLDPNQPQHF. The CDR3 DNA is TGTGCCAGCAGCTTAGACCCTAATCAGCCCCAGCATTTT.

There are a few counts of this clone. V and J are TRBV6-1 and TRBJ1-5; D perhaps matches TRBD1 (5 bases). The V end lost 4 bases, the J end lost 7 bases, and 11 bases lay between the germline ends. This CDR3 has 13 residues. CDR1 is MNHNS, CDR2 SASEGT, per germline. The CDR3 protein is CASSGGGRQPQHF. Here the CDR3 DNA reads TGTGCCAGCAGTGGGGGGGGTCGGCAGCCCCAGCATTTT.

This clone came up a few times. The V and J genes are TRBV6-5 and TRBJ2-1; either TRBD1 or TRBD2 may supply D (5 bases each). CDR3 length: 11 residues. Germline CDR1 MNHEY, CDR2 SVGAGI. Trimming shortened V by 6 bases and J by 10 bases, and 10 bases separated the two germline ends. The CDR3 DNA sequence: TGTGCCAGCAGGTACGGGACCGAGCAGTTCTTC. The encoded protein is CASRYGTEQFF.

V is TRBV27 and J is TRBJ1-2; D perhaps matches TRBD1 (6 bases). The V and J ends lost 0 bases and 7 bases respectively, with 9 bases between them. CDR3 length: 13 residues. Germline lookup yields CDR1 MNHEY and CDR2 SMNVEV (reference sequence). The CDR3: CASSLSGGFGYTF. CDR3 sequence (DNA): TGTGCCAGCAGTTTATCAGGGGGGTTTGGCTACACCTTC.

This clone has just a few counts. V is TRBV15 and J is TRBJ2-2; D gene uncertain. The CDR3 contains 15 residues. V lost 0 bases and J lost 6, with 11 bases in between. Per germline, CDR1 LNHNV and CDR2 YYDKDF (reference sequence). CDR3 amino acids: CATSRDPYSPGELFF. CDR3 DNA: TGTGCCACCAGCAGAGACCCCTATTCCCCCGGGGAGCTGTTTTTT.